The rows below give T cell receptor beta chains drawn from one sample of a study of blood T cells in healthy people across ages. Each CDR3 protein is one row after TCRdb ran MiXCR on the 5' RACE reads. The table lists fewer than 2 million distinct CDR3 sequences, approximately 40% of them singletons. The sequencing sample was made of blood. The receptors were gathered from a human donor in good health. Both conserved end residues are trimmed from each CDR3. Fields, in order: CDR3 protein, V gene.

ASSYSPEGQFLSGANVLT,TRBV6-5
ASSADGPNEKLF,TRBV2
ASSLSGGTYSPDTQY,TRBV7-2
ASSLGAQEGNQPQH,TRBV7-2
ASSLGKVEYGYT,TRBV12-3/TRBV12-4
ASSPESTGLTYEQY,TRBV27
ASSRDSPRQGEAF,TRBV12-3/TRBV12-4
ASSPPRSLWDNEQF,TRBV18
ASSFVDTEQF,TRBV6-2/TRBV6-3
ASSQCETQY,TRBV14
SGEGIGTEAF,TRBV29-1
SASPWTGRSYNSPLH,TRBV20-1
SVVQMNTEAF,TRBV29-1
ASSRDRGSYGYT,TRBV11-2
ASSLAANENYGYT,TRBV4-1
SVELRVRETQY,TRBV29-1
SAKQAVRGGYT,TRBV29-1
ASSFLGGEAYGYT,TRBV5-6